This TCR beta chain was sequenced during a study of identical twins. CDR3 length equals 13 residues. The germline V and J ends were trimmed by 11 bases and 3 bases, with 17 bases remaining between them. CDR1 and CDR2 (germline): SGHTA, FQGNSA. TCRdb re-analysed the 5' RACE reads in MiXCR, keeping a single row per CDR3 protein. The table has approximately 190,000 distinct CDR3 sequences, roughly 15% seen once. Broader study findings: Abundant cord blood beta clonotypes carried fewer insertions; memory repertoires showed none.

This clonotype has just a few counts. Its antigen is still unknown. In addition, the sample was reused for a study of T cells expressing NK-cell markers. As reported in that work: Seven HCMV-seropositive donors and one seronegative donor made up the eight sequenced donors.

The source of this sequence is a woman in her late teens or twenties in good health. The sequencing sample was made of CD8+ T cells sorted from blood. The chain recombines TRBV7-2 with TRBJ2-7; D possibly corresponds to TRBD2 (6 bases). The CDR3 spells CASGASAYYEQYF. CDR3 in DNA: TGTGCCTCAGGAGCTAGCGCATACTACGAGCAGTACTTC.